A selection of T cell receptor beta chains follows, all from one sample in a study of T cell changes during pregnancy in multiple sclerosis. The protocol was immunoSEQ multiplex PCR, while the TCRdb copy is restricted to in-frame clones and leaves out a portion. The sample records under 25,000 clones, just over 85% being singletons. The material was CD8+ T cells from peripheral blood mononuclear cells, obtained in the first trimester of pregnancy. The receptors were gathered from a female donor in good health, enrolled as a control in a pregnancy study. CDR3s include the opening cysteine and the closing phenylalanine or tryptophan. For some rows the clone size is stated as once, few or many, or as a class when expanded; others skip it.

size: -; J: TRBJ1-2; V: TRBV10-3; CDR3: CAISESTGNYGYTF
size: -; J: TRBJ2-3; V: TRBV19; CDR3: CASSMWDSDVPDTQYF
size: -; J: TRBJ1-4; V: TRBV5-1; CDR3: CASSPSGGANEKLFF
size: -; J: TRBJ1-1; V: TRBV27; CDR3: CASSSRGVMNTEAFF
size: -; J: TRBJ2-7; V: TRBV9; CDR3: CASSVDVAGSLYEQYF
size: -; J: TRBJ2-5; V: TRBV7-9; CDR3: CASSFPDRVETQYF
size: -; J: TRBJ1-1; V: TRBV9; CDR3: CASSVGGETAFEAFF
size: -; J: TRBJ1-2; V: TRBV21-1; CDR3: CASSMRGLNYGYTF
size: -; J: TRBJ1-1; V: TRBV28; CDR3: CASSYRGHTFHTEAFF
size: -; J: TRBJ2-2; V: TRBV27; CDR3: CASSLSGGAYTGELFF
size: once; J: TRBJ2-7; V: TRBV9; CDR3: CASSVEPQGREQYF
size: once; J: TRBJ1-2; V: TRBV4-3; CDR3: CASSPMRGGYGYTF
size: -; J: TRBJ1-1; V: TRBV4-1; CDR3: CASSQEVGLNTEAFF
size: -; J: TRBJ1-3; V: TRBV6-5; CDR3: CASRTGAAGNTIYF